These 20 T cell receptor beta chains were all obtained from the same sample, sequenced in a study of shared clonotypes between healthy human individuals. Sequenced by immunoSEQ multiplex PCR; TCRdb stores in-frame clones only, minus some. The sample shows a few million clones, over 85% of them seen only once. The sample consisted of naive CD4+ T cells from PBMCs. Subset denoted: CD45RA+ positively selected. Every receptor here comes from a man aged 18 to 29 in good health. Some clones in this sample may be carry-over from other donors' samples.

Here the CDR3 reads CASTPSGPAGEQYF. The CDR3 nucleotides read TGTGCCAGCACCCCTTCGGGACCCGCGGGCGAGCAGTACTTC. The chain couples TRBV25-1 to TRBJ2-7; D possibly matches TRBD1 or TRBD2 (5 bases each). V lost 7 bases and J 6 bases, leaving 19 bases between the germline ends. The CDR3 length is 14 residues. Germline V gives CDR1 MGHDK, CDR2 SYGVNS.

This chain connects TRBV18 to TRBJ1-2; no firm D call. The CDR3 totals 15 residues. Trimming removed 2 bases at V and 7 bases at J, with 17 bases between. Germline V gene data show CDR1 as KGHSH and CDR2 as LQKENI. The CDR3 DNA follows: TGTGCCAGCTCACCAGATCCTCTTGGGGTGAGTGGCTACACCTTC. Translation: CASSPDPLGVSGYTF.

The chain is built from TRBV7-6 and TRBJ2-3; the D is unclear. This CDR3 is built from 13 residues. Trimming left V 2 bases short and J 2 bases short, with 5 bases between. The germline CDR1 and CDR2 sequences are SGHVS and FNYEAQ. The DNA for the CDR3 is TGTGCCAGCAGCTTAACGAACACAGATACGCAGTATTTT. Translation gives CASSLTNTDTQYF.

This clone was seen more than once but under ten times. J is TRBJ2-7 and V is TRBV14; D possibly matches TRBD1 or TRBD2 (5 bases each). This CDR3 has 14 residues. Germline V gene sequence: CDR1 SGHDN, CDR2 FVKESK. Trimming took off 4 bases at V and 7 bases at J, with 17 bases between the two ends. The CDR3 nucleotides read TGTGCCAGCAGCCCACCGGGACGCCTGGGGGAGCAGTACTTC. Its protein is CASSPPGRLGEQYF.

CDR3 bases: TGTGCCAGCTCACCACAGGGGAGGCACGAGCAGTACTTC. It yields the protein CASSPQGRHEQYF. This rearrangement joins TRBV18 to TRBJ2-7, with a possible D match to TRBD2 (6 bases). V was pared by 1 base and J by 5 bases, with 9 bases between. The CDR3 sequence is 13 residues long. Germline-derived CDR1 and CDR2 are KGHSH and LQKENI.

This chain joins TRBV2 and TRBJ2-1, with a possible D match to TRBD1 (6 bases). The CDR3 consists of 14 residues. Germline assignment: CDR1 SNHLY and CDR2 FYNNEI. Between the trimmed V and J ends, which lost 4 bases and 12 bases, there was a span of 19 bases. The CDR3 bases are TGTGCCAGCAGTGGTCAGGGGCGCGGTGTTGGGCAGTTCTTC. This encodes CASSGQGRGVGQFF.

V gene TRBV4-3 combines with J gene TRBJ1-3, with D unresolved. Germline V CDR1 and CDR2: LGHNA, YSLEER. This CDR3 region has 14 residues. The V and J ends lost 1 base and 6 bases respectively, with 10 bases between them. CDR3 in amino acids: CASSQGPRQNTIYF. DNA of the CDR3: TGCGCCAGCAGCCAAGGGCCCCGACAAAACACCATATATTTT.

This clone was recorded only once. The chain employs TRBV7-9 and TRBJ2-5; TRBD2 matches 9 bases. This CDR3 spans 19 amino acids. Germline assignment: CDR1 SEHNR and CDR2 FQNEAQ (reference sequence). The V and J ends lost 6 bases and 1 base, in that order; junction bases with no gene match: 18. CDR3 sequence: CASSQSGGRATSFQETQYF. The CDR3 bases are TGTGCCAGCAGTCAATCTGGCGGGAGGGCAACGTCGTTCCAAGAGACCCAGTACTTC. Full variable domain (remainder filled in from reference TRBV7-9 and TRBJ2-5): DTGVSQNPRHKITKRGQNVTFRCDPISEHNRLYWYRQTLGQGPEFLTYFQNEAQLEKSRLLSDRFSAERPKGSFSTLEIQRTEQGDSAMYLCASSQSGGRATSFQETQYFGPGTRLLVL.

J is TRBJ2-7 and V is TRBV6-1, with 11 bases that match TRBD2. Germline V gene data show CDR1 as MNHNS and CDR2 as SASEGT. CDR3 length: 15 amino acids. The V segment lost 4 bases and the J segment 6 bases; nucleotides outside the gene matches: 8. The CDR3 reads CASSVDSGRVVEQYF. DNA of the CDR3: TGTGCCAGCAGTGTCGATAGCGGGAGGGTGGTCGAGCAGTACTTC.

The chain couples TRBV6-6 to TRBJ2-3; 9 bases are a match to TRBD1. V gave up 7 bases and J gave up 5 bases; unmatched junction bases: 4. CDR3 length: 13 amino acids. Germline V gene lookup returns CDR1 MNHNY and CDR2 SVGAGI (reference sequence). This CDR3 is CASKQGARDTQYF. Here the CDR3 DNA reads TGTGCCAGCAAACAGGGGGCCAGAGATACGCAGTATTTT.

The V gene is TRBV28, the J gene TRBJ2-1; D gene unclear. The CDR3 length is 12 residues. In germline, CDR1 is MDHEN, CDR2 SYDVKM. The V and J ends lost 4 bases and 6 bases respectively, with 7 bases between them. The CDR3 DNA is TGTGCCAGCAGTTCCTGGTCCAATGAGCAGTTCTTC. Its translation: CASSSWSNEQFF.

The CDR3 loop reads CASSLYGGSSYEQYF. The CDR3 region has the DNA TGTGCCAGCAGTTTATATGGCGGGAGCTCCTACGAGCAGTACTTC. The rearrangement joins TRBV27 to TRBJ2-7, with TRBD2 matching 7 bases. The CDR3 spans 15 residues. Germline V gene data show CDR1 as MNHEY and CDR2 as SMNVEV (reference sequence). Unmatched junction bases numbered 3, after V lost 1 base and J lost 0 bases.

The chain has TRBV11-2 and TRBJ2-3; D is undetermined. Trimming pared 4 bases from V and 3 bases from J, leaving 8 bases between. The CDR3 is 13 amino acids. The germline V gene has CDR1 SGHAT and CDR2 FQNNGV. The CDR3 spells CASSSAGTDTQYF. For the CDR3, the DNA is TGTGCCAGCAGCTCAGCCGGTACAGATACGCAGTATTTT.

The CDR3 spells CASSYTSSGNTIYF. CDR3 in DNA: TGTGCCAGCAGCTACACAAGCTCTGGAAACACCATATATTTT. This chain joins TRBV11-2 and TRBJ1-3; D call uncertain. CDR3 length equals 14 residues. Trimming took off 4 bases at V and 0 bases at J, with 7 bases between the two ends. Germline V lookup: CDR1 SGHAT, CDR2 FQNNGV.

This chain joins TRBV5-1 and TRBJ1-3; 7 nucleotides align to TRBD1. Trimming at V came to 0 bases and at J to 4 bases, leaving 7 bases not matched to a gene. The germline CDR1 and CDR2 sequences are SGHRS and YFSETQ. The CDR3 is made up of 16 amino acids. CDR3 loop: CASSLGDSSGGNTIYF. The CDR3 DNA is TGCGCCAGCAGCTTGGGGGACAGCTCGGGCGGAAACACCATATATTTT.

The chain carries TRBV5-6 and TRBJ2-5; 12 nucleotides align to TRBD2. With 5 bases clipped from V and 3 bases from J, the junction kept 2 bases outside the gene matches. This CDR3 is 14 amino acids long. Germline V gene lookup returns CDR1 SGHDT and CDR2 YYEEEE. The CDR3 loop reads CASRLAGGKETQYF. The DNA of the CDR3 is TGTGCCAGCAGACTAGCGGGAGGTAAAGAGACCCAGTACTTC.

V usage is TRBV6-1 and J usage is TRBJ2-4, with D unclear. Trimming cost V 5 bases and J 9 bases, with 14 bases left between them. The CDR3 has 13 residues. The V gene's germline CDR1 is MNHNS and CDR2 SASEGT. The CDR3 loop reads CASSITLKSIQYF. The CDR3 coding sequence is TGTGCCAGCAGTATAACCCTGAAGAGCATTCAGTACTTC.

The CDR3 protein is CASSFASGSYEQYF. As DNA, the CDR3 is TGTGCCAGCAGTTTTGCTAGCGGGTCCTACGAGCAGTACTTC. The chain carries TRBV27 and TRBJ2-7; 8 bases fit TRBD2. Germline V CDR1 and CDR2: MNHEY, SMNVEV (reference sequence). Unmatched junction bases numbered 2, after V lost 3 bases and J lost 1 base. The CDR3 length is 14 residues.

The chain combines TRBV6-1 with TRBJ1-2; 7 positions agree with TRBD1. The CDR3 loop spans 15 amino acids. CDR1 is MNHNS, CDR2 SASEGT, per germline. Losses at the gene ends were 10 bases for V and 3 bases for J; bases not matched to a gene: 14. The DNA of the CDR3 is TGTGCCACGGGAGGAGGGACAGCGAGCCACTATGGCTACACCTTC. Protein sequence: CATGGGTASHYGYTF.

The chain carries TRBV27 and TRBJ2-1; D is possibly TRBD1 (6 bases). CDR1 and CDR2 (germline): MNHEY, SMNVEV (reference sequence). The CDR3 consists of 15 residues. V was pared by 2 bases and J by 2 bases, with 10 bases between. CDR3 DNA sequence: TGTGCCAGCAGTTTAGTGGACAGTCCCTACAATGAGCAGTTCTTC. Its translation: CASSLVDSPYNEQFF.